These 24 T cell receptor beta chains share one sample of origin, sequenced in a study of blood T cell repertoires in COVID-19. Using immunoSEQ multiplex PCR, the repertoire was profiled, and TCRdb retains in-frame clones only, with some absent. The sample carries about 250,000 clones, more than 75% recorded once. Sequencing was done on a sample of PBMCs or T cells enriched from blood (not recorded which). The receptor set was obtained from a man in his forties who had recovered from COVID-19.

The chain joins TRBV18 to TRBJ2-1, with 12 bases fitting TRBD2. The CDR3 has 15 residues. Unmatched junction bases numbered 2, after V lost 5 bases and J lost 3 bases. Germline lookup yields CDR1 KGHSH and CDR2 LQKENI. The CDR3 is CASSATSGGYNEQFF. CDR3 in DNA: TGTGCCAGCTCAGCGACTAGCGGGGGCTACAATGAGCAGTTCTTC.

This chain connects TRBV3-1 (or the pseudogene TRBV3-2) to TRBJ2-2; D might be TRBD2 (6 bases). V dropped 4 bases and J dropped 6 bases, with 9 bases sitting between them. CDR3 length equals 13 residues. Germline CDR1 LGHDT, CDR2 YNNKEL (reference sequence). The DNA of the CDR3 is TGTGCCAGCAGCCGGGGGGTCGCCGGGGAGCTGTTTTTT. Its protein is CASSRGVAGELFF.

The chain is built from TRBV13 and TRBJ2-7; possible D gene TRBD2, 6 bases. With 8 bases removed from V and 0 bases from J, the gap between germline ends came to 14 bases. The germline gives CDR1 PRHDT, CDR2 FYEKMQ (reference sequence). This CDR3 contains 14 residues. The CDR3 DNA reads TGTGCCAGCGGGGGAGGACCTTACTCCTACGAGCAGTACTTC. Protein product: CASGGGPYSYEQYF.

This sequence joins TRBV3-1 (or the pseudogene TRBV3-2) and TRBJ1-3; D not certain. V lost 3 bases to trimming and J lost 1 base, with 10 bases between them. CDR3 length: 15 residues. CDR1 is LGHDT, CDR2 YNNKEL, per germline (reference sequence). CDR3: CASSQQPGSGNTIYF. The DNA for the CDR3 is TGTGCCAGCAGCCAGCAGCCGGGTTCTGGAAACACCATATATTTT.

The rearrangement joins TRBV28 to TRBJ2-3; D is unclear. The CDR3 runs to 14 residues. The germline V gene has CDR1 MDHEN and CDR2 SYDVKM. The V gene lost 4 bases and the J gene lost 2 bases, with 10 bases spanning the gap. The CDR3 here is CASSSTVVTDTQYF. In DNA form, the CDR3 reads TGTGCCAGCAGTTCAACGGTCGTCACAGATACGCAGTATTTT.

The CDR3 sequence is CASSAGQSNSYEQYF. The CDR3 nucleotides read TGTGCCAGCAGCGCCGGACAGTCCAACTCCTACGAGCAGTACTTC. The genes are TRBV9 and TRBJ2-7; D may be TRBD1 (6 bases). Trimming took off 3 bases at V and 0 bases at J, with 13 bases between the two ends. The CDR3 spans 15 residues. Germline CDR1 and CDR2: SGDLS and YYNGEE.

The chain is built from TRBV14 and TRBJ1-2, with TRBD1 as a possible D gene (5 bases). The CDR3 sequence is 14 residues long. V was trimmed by 4 bases and J by 5 bases, leaving 14 bases between them. Germline CDR1 reads SGHDN; CDR2 reads FVKESK. The CDR3 sequence: CASSRNYRNYGYTF. The CDR3 DNA sequence: TGTGCCAGCAGCCGGAACTACAGGAATTATGGCTACACCTTC.

J is TRBJ2-5 and V is TRBV6-4; 10 bases line up with TRBD2. Germline assignment: CDR1 MRHNA and CDR2 SNTAGT. This CDR3 region has 15 residues. J lost 2 bases, V lost 0 bases, and 0 bases had no gene match. DNA for the CDR3: TGTGCCAGCAGTGACTCTAGCGGGGGGCAAGAGACCCAGTACTTC. This sequence encodes CASSDSSGGQETQYF.

This clone was counted a single time. This chain connects TRBV5-1 to TRBJ1-1; TRBD1 matches 7 bases. Germline values: CDR1 SGHRS, CDR2 YFSETQ. This CDR3 has 13 residues. The V gene end was trimmed by 7 bases and the J gene end by 11 bases; junction bases not matched to a gene: 14. CDR3 coding DNA: TGCGCCAGCCGACCTACAGGGGCCGGGGAGGCTTTCTTT. It is translated as CASRPTGAGEAFF.

The chain couples TRBV19 to TRBJ2-3; TRBD2 might be the D (7 bases). CDR1 and CDR2 (germline): LNHDA, SQIVND (reference sequence). The CDR3 is 15 residues long. Trimming pared 3 bases from V and 4 bases from J, leaving 14 bases between. CDR3 protein: CASSILWGGPDTQYF. CDR3 sequence (DNA): TGTGCCAGTAGTATTCTGTGGGGGGGCCCAGATACGCAGTATTTT.

The rearrangement uses TRBV27 and TRBJ1-2; TRBD1 aligns across 7 bases. The CDR3 is made up of 15 amino acids. Germline lookup yields CDR1 MNHEY and CDR2 SMNVEV (reference sequence). V dropped 5 bases and J dropped 2; count of bases not matched to a gene: 8. The CDR3 bases are TGTGCCAGCAGTCCACACGGACAGGAGAACTATGGCTACACCTTC. Amino acid sequence: CASSPHGQENYGYTF.

The V call is TRBV7-9, the J call TRBJ1-6; D is possibly TRBD1 (6 bases). Trimming removed 4 bases at V and 4 bases at J, with 11 bases between. The CDR3 covers 15 residues. Germline CDR1 is SEHNR and CDR2 is FQNEAQ (reference sequence). The CDR3 DNA reads as TGTGCCAGCAGCTCCCCTCAGGGGTATAATTCACCCCTCCACTTT. Its protein is CASSSPQGYNSPLHF. Filled out from reference TRBV7-9 and TRBJ1-6, the complete variable domain reads DTGVSQNPRHKITKRGQNVTFRCDPISEHNRLYWYRQTLGQGPEFLTYFQNEAQLEKSRLLSDRFSAERPKGSFSTLEIQRTEQGDSAMYLCASSSPQGYNSPLHFGNGTRLTVT.

The chain recombines TRBV5-4 with TRBJ2-5; 9 positions match TRBD2. Trimming cost V 4 bases and J 2 bases; bases outside gene matches: 3. Germline V gives CDR1 SGHNT, CDR2 YYREEE (reference sequence). The CDR3 covers 14 residues. CDR3 sequence: CASSVTSGQETQYF. The CDR3 nucleotides read TGTGCCAGCAGCGTGACTAGCGGTCAAGAGACCCAGTACTTC.

The chain uses TRBV30 and TRBJ1-5, with TRBD1 matching over 7 bases. The V gene end was trimmed by 0 bases and the J gene end by 0 bases; junction bases not matched to a gene: 5. CDR1 is GTSNPN and CDR2 is SVGIG in the germline V gene (reference sequence). CDR3 length equals 16 residues. CDR3 protein: CAWSVPGGNSNQPQHF. The CDR3 region has the DNA TGTGCCTGGAGTGTACCAGGGGGAAATAGCAATCAGCCCCAGCATTTT.

This chain uses TRBV2 with TRBJ2-3; TRBD2 might be the D (6 bases). The V end was cut by 2 bases, the J end by 6 bases, with 12 bases between. CDR3 length equals 14 residues. From germline, CDR1 is SNHLY and CDR2 FYNNEI. In DNA form, the CDR3 reads TGTGCCAGCAGTGAAAATCGTGCGGGGGATACGCAGTATTTT. It yields the protein CASSENRAGDTQYF.

The chain employs TRBV6-5 and TRBJ2-7; D gene ambiguous. Germline V lookup: CDR1 MNHEY, CDR2 SVGAGI. The CDR3 totals 16 residues. V lost 1 base and J lost 6, with 19 bases in between. The chain's CDR3 is CASSYLGARPYSEQYF. CDR3 DNA: TGTGCCAGCAGTTACTTAGGAGCCCGGCCGTATAGCGAGCAGTACTTC.

The chain carries TRBV18 and TRBJ1-4, with TRBD1 matching 7 bases. V lost 5 bases and J lost 8; bases outside the gene matches: 11. The CDR3 runs 15 residues. Germline CDR1 KGHSH, CDR2 LQKENI. This chain's CDR3 is CASSRTRDRREKLFF. The CDR3 coding sequence is TGTGCCAGCTCAAGAACTCGGGACAGAAGGGAAAAACTGTTTTTT.

The J gene is TRBJ1-5, the V gene TRBV7-9; unclear D gene. Germline-derived CDR1 and CDR2 are SEHNR and FQNEAQ (reference sequence). The length of the CDR3 is 13 residues. V gave up 4 bases and J gave up 13 bases, with 17 bases separating them. CDR3 coding DNA: TGTGCCAGCAGCTCCCAGAGCATAGCCCCTCAGCATTTT. It encodes CASSSQSIAPQHF.

The chain links TRBV6-5 to TRBJ2-3, with 7 bases lining up with TRBD2. J gave up 4 bases and V 1 base, and 8 bases lay outside the gene matches. The CDR3 spans 16 residues. Per germline, CDR1 MNHEY and CDR2 SVGAGI. The CDR3 nucleotides read TGTGCCAGCAGTTACTTAACTAGCGAGCGCTCAGATACGCAGTATTTT. Translation: CASSYLTSERSDTQYF.

This rearrangement joins TRBV28 to TRBJ1-5; 11 bases align to TRBD1. The CDR3 loop spans 14 amino acids. Germline V CDR1 and CDR2: MDHEN, SYDVKM. Unmatched junction bases numbered 2, after V lost 6 bases and J lost 4 bases. In nucleotides, the CDR3 is TGTGCCAGCAGGGGACAGGGGGTAAATCAGCCCCAGCATTTT. Its protein product is CASRGQGVNQPQHF.

V usage is TRBV30 and J usage is TRBJ1-6; D uncertain. Germline V gene lookup returns CDR1 GTSNPN and CDR2 SVGIG (reference sequence). Trimming shortened V by 1 base and J by 7 bases, and 5 bases separated the two germline ends. The length of the CDR3 is 12 residues. The CDR3 protein is CAWSGGNSPLHF. The CDR3 bases are TGTGCCTGGAGTGGAGGGAATTCACCCCTCCACTTT.

The chain has TRBV2 and TRBJ2-5; 8 nucleotides agree with TRBD2. The CDR3 consists of 16 residues. The germline V gene has CDR1 SNHLY and CDR2 FYNNEI. The ends lost 1 base at V and 1 base at J; junction bases unmatched: 5. This chain's CDR3 is CASSEVGGGLQETQYF. As DNA, the CDR3 is TGTGCCAGCAGTGAAGTGGGCGGGGGGCTCCAAGAGACCCAGTACTTC.

This clone was seen once. The rearrangement uses TRBV7-9 and TRBJ1-6; TRBD1 matches at 11 bases. Germline lookup yields CDR1 SEHNR and CDR2 FQNEAQ (reference sequence). V lost 4 bases and J lost 8; bases outside the gene matches: 1. The CDR3 covers 14 residues. CDR3 nucleotides: TGTGCCAGCAGCTGGGGACAGGGGGATTCACCCCTCCACTTT. As protein: CASSWGQGDSPLHF.

The CDR3 region has the DNA TGTGCCAGCTCACCAGAGACAAATGAGCAGTTCTTC. Protein: CASSPETNEQFF. The rearrangement uses TRBV18 and TRBJ2-1; D ambiguous. The CDR3 covers 12 residues. The germline CDR1 and CDR2 sequences are KGHSH and LQKENI. V gave up 2 bases and J gave up 7 bases, with 6 bases separating them.